The 21 T cell receptor beta chains below all came from one sample that was sequenced in a study of T cell changes during pregnancy in multiple sclerosis. Clones were sequenced by immunoSEQ multiplex PCR, and TCRdb holds only the in-frame ones, with some missing. The repertoire holds under 40,000 clones, about nine tenths seen once, with 3.5% to 5.5% in the top ten. The sample in question was peripheral blood, obtained in the second trimester of pregnancy. The receptors here all came from a female donor in good health, enrolled as a control in a pregnancy study.

CDR3 sequence (DNA): TGTGCCAGCAGCCAAGATCTTGACGGGGGGAATGAGCAGTTCTTC. This gives the protein CASSQDLDGGNEQFF. The chain uses TRBV4-2 and TRBJ2-1, with 7 bases identical to TRBD2. CDR1 is LGHNA and CDR2 is YNFKEQ in the germline V gene. This CDR3 comprises 15 residues. V shed 0 bases and J 7 bases; nucleotides not matched to a gene: 6.

This sequence joins TRBV7-6 and TRBJ2-1, with TRBD1 identical over 9 bases. The CDR3 totals 18 residues. V shed 5 bases, J shed 7 bases, and the junction held 18 bases outside the gene matches. Germline V CDR1 and CDR2: SGHVS, FNYEAQ. CDR3 region: CASSRKLLGTGIANEQFF. In nucleotides, the CDR3 is TGTGCCAGCAGCCGAAAGTTATTAGGGACAGGGATAGCGAATGAGCAGTTCTTC.

This clone was detected once. The chain is built from TRBV6-6 and TRBJ2-7; 9 nucleotides align to TRBD1. V trimming: 7 bases; J trimming: 6 bases; junction bases outside the gene matches: 10. This CDR3 is built from 14 residues. The germline CDR1 and CDR2 sequences are MNHNY and SVGAGI (reference sequence). CDR3 protein: CASNPGTGPSEQYF. The CDR3 region has the DNA TGTGCCAGCAATCCCGGGACAGGGCCCTCCGAGCAGTACTTC.

The V and J genes are TRBV15 and TRBJ2-6; D may be TRBD2 (5 bases). V dropped 1 base and J dropped 4 bases, with 11 bases sitting between them. This CDR3 spans 16 amino acids. Germline V gene lookup returns CDR1 LNHNV and CDR2 YYDKDF (reference sequence). This CDR3 reads CATSRGGMEGANVLTF. For the CDR3, the DNA is TGTGCCACCAGCAGAGGAGGGATGGAGGGGGCCAACGTCCTGACTTTC.

The chain is built from TRBV4-1 and TRBJ2-1, with 8 bases that match TRBD2. There are 16 residues in the CDR3. The V segment lost 3 bases and the J segment 6 bases; nucleotides outside the gene matches: 10. Germline V gene lookup returns CDR1 MGHRA and CDR2 YSYEKL. CDR3 DNA sequence: TGCGCCAGCAGCCATGACTTAGCGGGGCTTTTCAATGAGCAGTTCTTC. It specifies CASSHDLAGLFNEQFF.

V is TRBV27 and J is TRBJ2-3; 10 bases align to TRBD1. V shed 2 bases, J shed 10 bases, and the junction held 12 bases outside the gene matches. The CDR3 runs 16 residues. Per the germline V gene, CDR1 is MNHEY and CDR2 is SMNVEV (reference sequence). The CDR3 here is CASSLELRDRGRSQYF. CDR3 sequence (DNA): TGTGCCAGCAGTTTAGAACTCCGGGACAGGGGACGATCGCAGTATTTT.

The genes are TRBV10-2 and TRBJ1-3; 7 bases line up with TRBD1. CDR3 length: 16 residues. CDR1 is WSHSY, CDR2 SAAADI, per germline. Unmatched junction bases numbered 6, after V lost 3 bases and J lost 1 base. The CDR3 DNA reads TGCGCCAGCAGTGAAAGACAGGGTTTGTCTGGAAACACCATATATTTT. Protein: CASSERQGLSGNTIYF.

The count of this clone is one. This chain joins TRBV7-2 and TRBJ1-2; 7 positions match TRBD1. V shed 2 bases and J 6 bases; nucleotides not matched to a gene: 3. Germline CDR1 and CDR2: SGHTA and FQGNSA. There are 13 residues in the CDR3. The CDR3 reads CASSLITGDGYTF. CDR3 DNA sequence: TGTGCCAGCAGCTTAATTACAGGGGATGGCTACACCTTC.

This clone occurred once. The chain links TRBV6-4 to TRBJ2-1, with 7 bases lining up with TRBD2. The CDR3 spans 15 residues. Trimming at V came to 2 bases and at J to 2 bases, leaving 3 bases not matched to a gene. Germline CDR1 is MRHNA and CDR2 is SNTAGT. CDR3 in DNA: TGTGCCAGCAGTGACACAGCGGGACCCTACAATGAGCAGTTCTTC. It codes for CASSDTAGPYNEQFF.

The V and J genes are TRBV2 and TRBJ1-2; D is possibly TRBD1 (6 bases). Germline values: CDR1 SNHLY, CDR2 FYNNEI. The CDR3 length is 14 residues. Trimming took off 4 bases at V and 4 bases at J, with 13 bases between the two ends. CDR3 sequence: CASSAGRGGYGYTF. The DNA for the CDR3 is TGTGCCAGCAGTGCGGGTAGGGGGGGCTATGGCTACACCTTC.

The chain joins TRBV4-1 to TRBJ1-2; D is possibly TRBD1 (5 bases). The CDR3 loop spans 13 amino acids. Looked up from germline, CDR1 is MGHRA and CDR2 is YSYEKL. V was pared by 3 bases and J by 8 bases, with 13 bases between. The CDR3 here is CASSQYAGGGYTF. The CDR3 nucleotides read TGCGCCAGCAGCCAGTACGCGGGGGGAGGCTACACCTTC.

This chain links TRBV6-5 with TRBJ1-5; D might be TRBD1 (6 bases). Per germline, CDR1 MNHEY and CDR2 SVGAGI. Trimming took off 5 bases at V and 6 bases at J, with 14 bases between the two ends. CDR3 length: 14 amino acids. CDR3 DNA: TGTGCCAGCAGTCGTGAACAGGGTGCTCAGCCCCAGCATTTT. It codes for CASSREQGAQPQHF.

The CDR3 DNA follows: TGTGCCAGCAAAGGACTCCAAGAGACCCAGTACTTC. Translation: CASKGLQETQYF. This sequence joins TRBV25-1 and TRBJ2-5, with D possibly TRBD2 on 5 matching bases. Germline lookup yields CDR1 MGHDK and CDR2 SYGVNS. The CDR3 contains 12 residues. Trimming stripped 7 bases from V and 1 base from J, with 7 bases between.

CDR3 in amino acids: CASSLGGRTEAFF. In DNA form, the CDR3 reads TGTGCCAGCAGCTTGGGGGGGAGGACTGAAGCTTTCTTT. This chain connects TRBV5-6 to TRBJ1-1; D may be TRBD1 (5 bases). CDR3 size: 13 residues. CDR1 is SGHDT and CDR2 is YYEEEE in the germline V gene. Deletions cut 0 bases from V and 5 bases from J, with 8 bases between.

This chain connects TRBV4-3 to TRBJ2-4, with 11 positions matching TRBD2. Germline CDR1 and CDR2: LGHNA and YSLEER. The trim removed 1 base at V and 0 bases at J, leaving 5 bases unmatched. This CDR3 contains 18 residues. CDR3 coding DNA: TGCGCCAGCAGCCAAGTGCCTAGCGGGGGGCTAGCCAAAAACATTCAGTACTTC. It is translated as CASSQVPSGGLAKNIQYF.

The V gene is TRBV29-1, the J gene TRBJ2-3; TRBD1 matches 7 bases. CDR1 and CDR2 from the germline V gene are SQVTM and ANQGSEA. The J segment lost 4 bases and the V segment lost 4 bases, leaving 2 bases of the junction unmatched. The CDR3 totals 12 residues. CDR3 sequence: CSVVRGPDTQYF. The CDR3 nucleotides are TGCAGCGTTGTTAGGGGGCCAGATACGCAGTATTTT.

This clone ranks as large (0.1 to 1%). This rearrangement joins TRBV29-1 to TRBJ1-1; 8 bases map to TRBD1. In germline, CDR1 is SQVTM, CDR2 ANQGSEA. V lost 1 base to trimming and J lost 1 base; unmatched junction nucleotides: 2. The CDR3 is 14 residues long. The CDR3 coding sequence is TGCAGCGTTGAAGCCGGGACAGGGAACACTGAAGCTTTCTTT. As protein: CSVEAGTGNTEAFF.

The chain is built from TRBV27 and TRBJ1-5; 8 nucleotides align to TRBD1. CDR3 length: 14 residues. Looked up from germline, CDR1 is MNHEY and CDR2 is SMNVEV (reference sequence). V trimming: 3 bases; J trimming: 6 bases; junction bases outside the gene matches: 4. CDR3 sequence reads: CASSFQGAGQPQHF. The CDR3 nucleotides read TGTGCCAGCAGTTTCCAGGGGGCAGGTCAGCCCCAGCATTTT.

On this clone itself: Other DNA sequences in this sample translate to the same CDR3. The chain uses TRBV7-9 and TRBJ2-1; perhaps TRBD1 as D (5 bases). The V end was cut by 2 bases, the J end by 3 bases, with 11 bases between. Germline CDR1 reads SEHNR; CDR2 reads FQNEAQ (reference sequence). This CDR3 spans 15 amino acids. The CDR3 reads CASSLNLDSYNEQFF. The DNA of the CDR3 is TGTGCCAGCAGCTTAAATCTAGACAGCTACAATGAGCAGTTCTTC. The variable domain in full, completed from reference TRBV7-9 and TRBJ2-1, reads DTGVSQNPRHKITKRGQNVTFRCDPISEHNRLYWYRQTLGQGPEFLTYFQNEAQLEKSRLLSDRFSAERPKGSFSTLEIQRTEQGDSAMYLCASSLNLDSYNEQFFGPGTRLTVL.

The chain carries TRBV30 and TRBJ1-2, with 12 bases lining up with TRBD1. There are 16 residues in the CDR3. V dropped 2 bases and J dropped 8; count of bases not matched to a gene: 12. Germline CDR1 GTSNPN, CDR2 SVGIG (reference sequence). The CDR3: CAWSYSPGQGARGYTF. The CDR3, as DNA: TGTGCCTGGAGTTACTCTCCGGGACAGGGGGCACGGGGCTACACCTTC.

In DNA form, the CDR3 reads TGCGCCAGCAGCTTATCACAGGGGATGGAATACGAGCAGTACTTC. Protein product: CASSLSQGMEYEQYF. The genes are TRBV5-1 and TRBJ2-7; 7 bases fit TRBD1. The CDR3 is made up of 15 amino acids. Germline values: CDR1 SGHRS, CDR2 YFSETQ. The trim removed 2 bases at V and 4 bases at J, leaving 9 bases unmatched.